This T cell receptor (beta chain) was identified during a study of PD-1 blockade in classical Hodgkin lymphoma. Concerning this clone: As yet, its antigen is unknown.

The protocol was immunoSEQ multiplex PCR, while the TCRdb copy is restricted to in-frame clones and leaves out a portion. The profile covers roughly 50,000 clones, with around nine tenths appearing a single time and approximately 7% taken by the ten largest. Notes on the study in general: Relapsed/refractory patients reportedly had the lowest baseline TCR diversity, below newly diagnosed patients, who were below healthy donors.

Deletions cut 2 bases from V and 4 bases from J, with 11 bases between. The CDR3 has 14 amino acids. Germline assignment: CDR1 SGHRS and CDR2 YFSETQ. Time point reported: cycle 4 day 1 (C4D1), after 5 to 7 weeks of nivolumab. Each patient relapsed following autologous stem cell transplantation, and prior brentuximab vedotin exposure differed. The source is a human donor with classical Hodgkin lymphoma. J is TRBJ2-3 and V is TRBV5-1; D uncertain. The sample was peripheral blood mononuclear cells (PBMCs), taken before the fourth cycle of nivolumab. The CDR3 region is CASSFSLVPDTQYF. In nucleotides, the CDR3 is TGCGCCAGCAGCTTTAGCCTAGTCCCAGATACGCAGTATTTT.